What follows are 21 T cell receptor beta chains derived from one specimen sequenced in a study of blood T cell repertoires in COVID-19 (dated by TCRdb to 2018 to 2021). Library generation was performed with the immunoSEQ multiplex PCR assay. The source is immuneACCESS, and TCRdb retained only in-frame sequences with V and J called. Part of the clones is not carried over; for the studies checked, unresolved V genes explain less than half of this, and the remainder is unexplained. The sample table holds some 14,000 clones, of which 75% to 90% were seen once. The ten most abundant clones make up roughly 22% of the sample. Sequencing was done on a sample of peripheral blood. The receptors were sampled from an elderly man with active or convalescent COVID-19.

This chain links TRBV5-4 with TRBJ2-2; no definite D call. Per the germline V gene, CDR1 is SGHNT and CDR2 is YYREEE (reference sequence). The V end was cut by 1 base, the J end by 7 bases, with 2 bases between. This CDR3 comprises 11 residues. Written as DNA, the CDR3 is TGTGCCAGCAGCTTGTACGGGGAGCTGTTTTTT. It codes for CASSLYGELFF.

V is TRBV30 and J is TRBJ1-5; no firm D call. CDR3 length: 12 amino acids. The germline V gene encodes CDR1 GTSNPN and CDR2 SVGIG (reference sequence). Trimming shortened V by 3 bases and J by 4 bases, and 7 bases separated the two germline ends. The CDR3 here is CAWSLQNQPQHF. In nucleotides, the CDR3 is TGTGCCTGGAGCCTCCAGAATCAGCCCCAGCATTTT.

V gene TRBV6-2 or TRBV6-3 combines with J gene TRBJ2-1, with 9 bases lining up with TRBD1. Trimming took 0 bases from V and 3 from J; bases not matched to a gene: 9. There are 18 residues in the CDR3. Germline V gene data show CDR1 as MNHEY and CDR2 as SVGEGT. As DNA, the CDR3 is TGTGCCAGCAGTTACTCCCCCCCCACAGGGGGCATCTACAATGAGCAGTTCTTC. Amino acids: CASSYSPPTGGIYNEQFF.

The J gene is TRBJ2-1, the V gene TRBV27; TRBD2 matches 9 bases. The ends lost 5 bases at V and 4 bases at J; junction bases unmatched: 6. The CDR3 sequence is 15 residues long. In germline, CDR1 is MNHEY, CDR2 SMNVEV (reference sequence). The DNA of the CDR3 is TGTGCCAGCAGTCGAGCGGGAGGTGGGTACAATGAGCAGTTCTTC. Amino acids: CASSRAGGGYNEQFF.

The chain couples TRBV5-1 to TRBJ2-6; D unresolved. The CDR3 has 15 residues. Per the germline V gene, CDR1 is SGHRS and CDR2 is YFSETQ. Deletions cut 1 base from V and 2 bases from J, with 7 bases between. CDR3 in amino acids: CASSLQEAGANVLTF. The CDR3 region has the DNA TGCGCCAGCAGCTTGCAGGAAGCTGGGGCCAACGTCCTGACTTTC.

This clone occurred a few times. This sequence joins TRBV7-9 and TRBJ2-3; TRBD2 matches at 11 bases. V shed 8 bases and J 4 bases; nucleotides not matched to a gene: 5. Germline-derived CDR1 and CDR2 are SEHNR and FQNEAQ (reference sequence). This CDR3 comprises 14 residues. The CDR3 nucleotides read TGTGCCAGCCCGCATAGCGGGGGGGCAGATACGCAGTATTTT. The encoded protein is CASPHSGGADTQYF.

This chain joins TRBV9 and TRBJ2-1; 11 nucleotides agree with TRBD1. The V gene end was trimmed by 4 bases and the J gene end by 4 bases; junction bases not matched to a gene: 7. Per germline, CDR1 SGDLS and CDR2 YYNGEE. The CDR3 runs 16 residues. This CDR3 reads CASSPPGTGGYNEQFF. The CDR3 DNA follows: TGTGCCAGCAGCCCCCCCGGGACAGGGGGTTACAATGAGCAGTTCTTC.

This chain links TRBV27 with TRBJ1-1; 12 bases match TRBD1. V was clipped by 7 bases and J by 1 base; unmatched bases: 7. Germline V gene lookup returns CDR1 MNHEY and CDR2 SMNVEV (reference sequence). This CDR3 spans 16 amino acids. The CDR3 here is CASTSGTGGSNTEAFF. The CDR3 DNA is TGTGCCAGCACATCAGGGACAGGGGGCTCGAACACTGAAGCTTTCTTT.

The rearrangement uses TRBV5-6 and TRBJ1-4, with no clear D. The V end lost 4 bases, the J end lost 0 bases, and 13 bases lay between the germline ends. The germline CDR1 and CDR2 sequences are SGHDT and YYEEEE. The CDR3 length is 16 residues. CDR3 residues: CASSLEGLSTNEKLFF. CDR3 bases: TGTGCCAGCAGCCTCGAGGGCTTATCAACTAATGAAAAACTGTTTTTT.

This rearrangement joins TRBV6-5 to TRBJ1-1; TRBD1 matches 9 bases. Germline V gene data show CDR1 as MNHEY and CDR2 as SVGAGI. With 2 bases clipped from V and 8 bases from J, the junction kept 3 bases outside the gene matches. This CDR3 comprises 13 residues. CDR3 residues: CASSYPGQGEAFF. The CDR3 DNA follows: TGTGCCAGCAGTTACCCGGGACAGGGAGAAGCTTTCTTT.

The rearrangement links TRBV5-1 to TRBJ1-1; the match to TRBD1 covers 7 bases. The CDR3 spans 16 residues. Germline V gene lookup returns CDR1 SGHRS and CDR2 YFSETQ. V trimming: 3 bases; J trimming: 7 bases; junction bases outside the gene matches: 15. The CDR3 sequence: CASSSGTAYQRGEAFF. DNA of the CDR3: TGCGCCAGCAGCTCCGGGACAGCATATCAAAGGGGTGAAGCTTTCTTT.

The chain recombines TRBV5-6 with TRBJ2-3; 7 bases line up with TRBD2. The CDR3 sequence is 16 residues long. The germline V gene has CDR1 SGHDT and CDR2 YYEEEE. V was clipped by 0 bases and J by 2 bases; unmatched bases: 6. The CDR3 sequence: CASSLVAGVITDTQYF. The CDR3 region has the DNA TGTGCCAGCAGCTTGGTTGCGGGGGTTATCACAGATACGCAGTATTTT.

V is TRBV2 and J is TRBJ1-2, with TRBD1 identical over 10 bases. V lost 5 bases to trimming and J lost 7 bases; unmatched junction nucleotides: 7. CDR3 size: 14 residues. The germline CDR1 and CDR2 sequences are SNHLY and FYNNEI. CDR3 DNA: TGTGCCAGCAGTCTAGACAGGGGGCTTAGTGGCTACACCTTC. This codes for CASSLDRGLSGYTF.

This clone appeared once. Sequence at one end of the junction differs from germline and may be a read error. The chain carries TRBV10-3 and TRBJ2-7; weak D call: TRBD2 (6 bases). The length of the CDR3 is 15 residues. Germline V gene sequence: CDR1 ENHRY, CDR2 SYGVKD. CDR3 coding DNA: TGTGCCACCAGTCGTTCAGGGACTGGCTCCTACGAGCAGTACTTC. Translation: CATSRSGTGSYEQYF.

CDR3 amino acids: CASSHTGSGETQYF. The CDR3 DNA is TGTGCCAGCAGCCACACAGGGTCCGGGGAGACCCAGTACTTC. The gene calls are TRBV3-1 (or the pseudogene TRBV3-2) and TRBJ2-5; TRBD1 might be the D (6 bases). V was trimmed by 3 bases and J by 5 bases, leaving 13 bases between them. CDR1 LGHDT and CDR2 YNNKEL come from the germline V gene (reference sequence). CDR3 length: 14 amino acids.

The chain uses TRBV14 and TRBJ2-7; TRBD1 might be the D (5 bases). Germline V gives CDR1 SGHDN, CDR2 FVKESK. The CDR3 spans 12 residues. Trimming took 7 bases from V and 0 from J, leaving 7 bases between them. The CDR3 here is CASMDNSYEQYF. Here the CDR3 DNA reads TGTGCCAGCATGGACAACTCCTACGAGCAGTACTTC. Full variable domain (outside the CDR3, taken from reference TRBV14 and TRBJ2-7): EAGVTQFPSHSVIEKGQTVTLRCDPISGHDNLYWYRRVMGKEIKFLLHFVKESKQDESGMPNNRFLAERTGGTYSTLKVQPAELEDSGVYFCASMDNSYEQYFGPGTRLTVT.

The chain links TRBV3-1 (or the pseudogene TRBV3-2) to TRBJ2-3, with 11 positions matching TRBD2. Germline trimming cut 6 bases from V and 3 bases from J; bases unmatched to any gene: 5. This CDR3 is built from 15 residues. Germline V lookup: CDR1 LGHDT, CDR2 YNNKEL (reference sequence). The CDR3 DNA reads as TGTGCCAGCAGAGCCGGGACTAGCGGAACAGATACGCAGTATTTT. The encoded protein is CASRAGTSGTDTQYF.

The chain carries TRBV7-2 and TRBJ1-1; D perhaps matches TRBD1 (5 bases). The V end was cut by 6 bases, the J end by 4 bases, with 12 bases between. The V gene's germline CDR1 is SGHTA and CDR2 FQGNSA. This CDR3 spans 13 amino acids. In DNA form, the CDR3 reads TGTGCCAGCAGGGCGGGGCCCAGCACTGAAGCTTTCTTT. It yields the protein CASRAGPSTEAFF.

The V and J genes are TRBV29-1 and TRBJ2-5, with 8 bases that match TRBD2. V lost 8 bases to trimming and J lost 4 bases; unmatched junction nucleotides: 9. This CDR3 has 13 residues. Germline V gene sequence: CDR1 SQVTM, CDR2 ANQGSEA. The CDR3 nucleotides are TGCAGCTGTCGCGGGGGGCCAGGAGAGACCCAGTACTTC. Translation gives CSCRGGPGETQYF.

The chain links TRBV5-1 to TRBJ1-2; 10 positions match TRBD1. The CDR3 extends over 13 amino acids. CDR1 SGHRS and CDR2 YFSETQ come from the germline V gene. Trimming removed 7 bases from V and 8 bases from J; junction bases left unmatched: 8. Written as DNA, the CDR3 is TGCGCCAGCCTTTCCGGGACAGGGGAAGGCTACACCTTC. Translating it yields CASLSGTGEGYTF.

This rearrangement joins TRBV12-5 to TRBJ1-2; D is undetermined. The V end lost 7 bases, the J end lost 3 bases, and 12 bases lay between the germline ends. CDR3 length: 13 residues. Germline CDR1 reads LGHNT; CDR2 reads FRNRAP. CDR3 region: CASASRRDYGYTF. In DNA, the CDR3 is TGTGCTAGTGCTAGTCGGAGAGACTATGGCTACACCTTC.